The rows below give T cell receptor beta chains drawn from one sample of a study of identical twins. TCRdb reanalysed the 5' RACE reads using MiXCR and keeps one entry per CDR3 protein. The sample holds 1,800,000 or so distinct CDR3 sequences, around 29% seen once. The sample consisted of cord blood. The receptor set was obtained from a newborn girl in good health. Each CDR3 is given with its conserved first and last residue. A D gene is named only where the DNA matches it firmly. Not every row has a clone size; where given, it reads once, few, many or a size class.

V gene	clone size	D gene	J gene	CDR3 DNA	CDR3 protein
TRBV6-1	few	TRBD2	TRBJ2-7	TGTGCCACCAAACCCGGGACTAGCGGGAGGCGGACCTACGAGCAGTACTTC	CATKPGTSGRRTYEQYF
TRBV28	many	-	TRBJ2-7	TGTGCCAGCATGAGGGGACCCGAGCAGTACTTC	CASMRGPEQYF
TRBV24-1	-	-	TRBJ2-3	TGTGCCACCAGTGATTTCGTTCAACCCGGGGGCACAGATACGCAGTATTTT	CATSDFVQPGGTDTQYF
TRBV28	many	TRBD1	TRBJ2-3	TGTGCCAGCAGTTTAGAACAGGGGATAGATACGCAGTATTTT	CASSLEQGIDTQYF
TRBV28	-	-	TRBJ2-2	TGTGCCAGCAGTTCGGGGAGCTGGGACGCGCCGAACACCGGGGAGCTGTTTTTT	CASSSGSWDAPNTGELFF
TRBV5-6	once	-	TRBJ2-5	TGTGCCAGCAGTTCCCTGGGGCGGCTACCCCAAGGGACCCAGTACTTC	CASSSLGRLPQGTQYF
TRBV3-1	many	-	TRBJ2-3	TGTGCCAGCAGCCAGGAACGGCGGGTAGATACGCAGTATTTT	CASSQERRVDTQYF
TRBV2	few	-	TRBJ2-1	TGTGCCAGCAGTGATCTAGGTTACAATGAGCAGTTCTTC	CASSDLGYNEQFF
TRBV20-1	few	-	TRBJ2-3	TGCAGTGCTAGAGAGGGGACCGTAAACACAGATACGCAGTATTTT	CSAREGTVNTDTQYF
TRBV5-1	many	TRBD1	TRBJ1-2	TGTGCCAGCAGCGCTGGACAGGGGGGCTATGGCTACACCTTC	CASSAGQGGYGYTF
TRBV20-1	few	TRBD2	TRBJ2-7	TGCAGTGCCCCCGCAACTAGCGGGGGGCCCGAAGCAAGCTACGAGCAGTACTTC	CSAPATSGGPEASYEQYF
TRBV5-1	-	TRBD2	TRBJ2-5	TGCGCCAGCAGCTTGGGAGGACTAGCCCTACGGGAGCGGTACTTC	CASSLGGLALRERYF
TRBV9	many	-	TRBJ2-6	TGTGCCAGCAGCGGACAGGTATCTGGGGCCAACGTCCTGACTTTC	CASSGQVSGANVLTF
TRBV20-1	few	-	TRBJ2-5	TGCAGTGCTAGAGATACTGAACACAAGGGGTACTTC	CSARDTEHKGYF
TRBV5-1	few	-	TRBJ2-4	TGCGCCAGCAGTAGTAGAGGGGAAAACATTCAGTACTTC	CASSSRGENIQYF
TRBV10-3	-	-	TRBJ1-5	TGTGCCATCAGTGGAACAGGGCCCCCTAATCAGCCCCAGCATTTT	CAISGTGPPNQPQHF
TRBV9	few	-	TRBJ1-2	TGTGCCAGCAGCGTTCCAGGGAGCTATGGCTACACCTTC	CASSVPGSYGYTF
TRBV12-3/TRBV12-4	few	-	TRBJ1-1	TGTGCCAGCAGTCAGACTGGGAGGGTGGAAGCTTTCTTT	CASSQTGRVEAFF
TRBV4-1	-	TRBD1	TRBJ2-1	TGCGCCAGCAGCCAGATCCCGGGACAGGGAGGGTCCTACAATGAGCAGTTCTTC	CASSQIPGQGGSYNEQFF
TRBV7-8	-	TRBD2	TRBJ2-5	TGTGCCAGCAGCCCGTTCCCGGGACTAGGTGCCAAGACCCAGTACTTC	CASSPFPGLGAKTQYF
TRBV12-3/TRBV12-4	-	-	TRBJ2-4	TGTGCCAGCAGCGGTGGGGCCCAGAGGGCCAAAAACATTCAGTACTTC	CASSGGAQRAKNIQYF
TRBV6-6	-	-	TRBJ1-4	TGTGCCAGCTTCGGGGGACGAAAACTGTTTTTT	CASFGGRKLFF
TRBV6-5	many	-	TRBJ2-7	TGTGCCAGCAGTTGGGGCGGGGACCTCTCCTACGAGCAGTACTTC	CASSWGGDLSYEQYF
TRBV18	few	TRBD1	TRBJ1-5	TGTGCCAGCTCAGATAGACAGGGGGTACTTTCCGGGACCAATCAGCCCCAGCATTTT	CASSDRQGVLSGTNQPQHF
TRBV10-3	-	-	TRBJ1-2	TGTGCCATCAGTGAGGATCCGGGCCGCTACACCTTC	CAISEDPGRYTF
TRBV20-1	-	TRBD1	TRBJ1-5	TGCAGTGCTAGGGACAGGGGGCTAGGGCAGCCCCAGCATTTT	CSARDRGLGQPQHF
TRBV25-1	few	-	TRBJ1-2	TGTGCCAGCAGTGGGAGGGGCTACTATGGCTACACCTTC	CASSGRGYYGYTF
TRBV28	many	-	TRBJ2-4	TGTGCCAGCAGTTTAGACAGGATCGCCAAAAACATTCAGTACTTC	CASSLDRIAKNIQYF
TRBV20-1	few	TRBD1	TRBJ1-1	TGCAGTGCTAGGAAGGGGGCTGTGAACACTGAAGCTTTCTTT	CSARKGAVNTEAFF